This T cell receptor (beta chain) was sequenced in a study of control samples from healthy donors and cancer patients. V was cut by 1 base and J by 2 bases, with 6 bases left in between. CDR1 is MGHRA, CDR2 YSYEKL, per germline. The CDR3 contains 14 residues. Some clones are missing from TCRdb's copy, which holds only in-frame ones; the method was immunoSEQ multiplex PCR. The data contain roughly 150,000 clones, around 88% of them singletons. Material: blood. The TCR originated in a man aged 18 to 29 in good health. The V gene is TRBV4-1, the J gene TRBJ1-3, with D perhaps matching TRBD1 (6 bases). CDR3 DNA: TGCGCCAGCAGCCAAGCAGGGGCTGGAAACACCATATATTTT. Translation: CASSQAGAGNTIYF.